Detailed here is one TCR beta chain. The data originate from a study of cytomegalovirus exposure and HLA in healthy donors. PCR used 60 Vbeta primers and 13 Jbeta primers. This table comes from immunoSEQ multiplex PCR, and its TCRdb copy is limited to in-frame clones, with some not included. Of 65,000 to 90,000 clones listed, less than 80% are singletons. This TCR derives from a woman aged 40 to 50 in good health and CMV-seropositive. Sequenced material: PBMCs.

The CDR3 spells CASSSWGGHRVEQFF. CDR3 DNA sequence: TGTGCCAGCAGCTCCTGGGGGGGGCACCGTGTTGAGCAGTTCTTC. This chain uses TRBV7-8 with TRBJ2-1; D is perhaps TRBD2 (7 bases). Per germline, CDR1 SGHVS and CDR2 FQNEAQ. Trimming pared 4 bases from V and 9 bases from J, leaving 19 bases between. The CDR3 is 15 amino acids.